This record covers a single T cell receptor (beta chain). The antigen is unknown. The junction does not match germline at one end; this may be a read error. RNA was extracted from bulk tissue without any cell sorting. This non-tumor lung sample came from over 3 cm beyond the tumor edge. A modified ARM-PCR protocol with three rounds of nested PCR amplified TCRbeta. TCRdb analysed the multiplex PCR reads with MiXCR anew, one entry per CDR3 protein. The repertoire holds some 73,000 distinct CDR3 sequences, with more than 80% as singletons. CDR1 is MDHEN, CDR2 SYDVKM, per germline. The length of the CDR3 is 14 residues. The sample comes from a study of tumor and adjacent non-tumor tissue in lung cancer. Study background: The cohort had under 15 adenocarcinoma, 2 squamous cell and 1 small cell patients. On average, productive TCRbeta reads reached around 4 million per sample.

Study results and caveats: Significantly higher TCR diversity was found in tumor than normal lung. Top 100 clones took a larger repertoire share in normal lung.

The source material was distant non-tumor lung tissue. The rearrangement joins TRBV28 to TRBJ2-7; D is undetermined. The TCR sequence derives from a man in his 60s with non-small cell lung cancer. This CDR3 is CDSSFDGLPYEQYF. In DNA form, the CDR3 reads TGTGACAGCAGTTTCGACGGCCTTCCCTACGAGCAGTACTTC. The whole variable domain, filled in from reference TRBV28 and TRBJ2-7, reads DVKVTQSSRYLVKRTGEKVFLECVQDMDHENMFWYRQDPGLGLRLIYFSYDVKMKEKGDIPEGYSVSREKKERFSLILESASTNQTSMYLCDSSFDGLPYEQYFGPGTRLTVT.